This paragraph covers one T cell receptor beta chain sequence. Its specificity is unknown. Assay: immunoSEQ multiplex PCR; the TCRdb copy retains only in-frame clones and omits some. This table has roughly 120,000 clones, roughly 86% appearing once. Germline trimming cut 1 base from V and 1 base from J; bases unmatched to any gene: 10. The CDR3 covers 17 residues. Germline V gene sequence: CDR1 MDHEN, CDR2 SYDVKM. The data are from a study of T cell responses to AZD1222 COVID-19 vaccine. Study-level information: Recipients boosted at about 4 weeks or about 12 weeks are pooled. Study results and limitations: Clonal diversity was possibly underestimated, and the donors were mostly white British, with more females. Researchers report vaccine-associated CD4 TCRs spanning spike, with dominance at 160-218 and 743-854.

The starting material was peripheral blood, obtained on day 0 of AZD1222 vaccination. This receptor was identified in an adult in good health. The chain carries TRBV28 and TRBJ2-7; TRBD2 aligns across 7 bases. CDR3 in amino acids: CASSLFSYGGMSYEQYF. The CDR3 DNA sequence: TGTGCCAGCAGTTTATTCAGTTACGGGGGGATGTCCTACGAGCAGTACTTC.